This T cell receptor (beta chain) was profiled in a study of response to subunit inactivated influenza vaccine. In the case of this clonotype: The antigen is unknown.

Study conclusions and caveats: Seasonal influenza vaccination, on each occasion, was suggested by the authors to recruit few new T cells.

MiXCR, run by TCRdb on the RT-PCR reads, gives a single entry per CDR3 protein. The sample lists about 530,000 distinct CDR3 sequences; about 10% were seen once. V trimming: 5 bases; J trimming: 7 bases; junction bases outside the gene matches: 9. CDR1 and CDR2 (germline): SGHTA, FQGNSA. The CDR3 totals 15 residues. Material: PBMCs from blood, obtained on the day of vaccination. J is TRBJ1-5 and V is TRBV7-2; 9 nucleotides match TRBD1. The clonotype originates from a man aged 50 to 60 who received an inactivated influenza vaccine. CDR3 sequence: CASSLNRGRGQPQHF. The CDR3 coding sequence is TGTGCCAGCAGCCTAAACAGGGGGCGCGGACAGCCCCAGCATTTT.